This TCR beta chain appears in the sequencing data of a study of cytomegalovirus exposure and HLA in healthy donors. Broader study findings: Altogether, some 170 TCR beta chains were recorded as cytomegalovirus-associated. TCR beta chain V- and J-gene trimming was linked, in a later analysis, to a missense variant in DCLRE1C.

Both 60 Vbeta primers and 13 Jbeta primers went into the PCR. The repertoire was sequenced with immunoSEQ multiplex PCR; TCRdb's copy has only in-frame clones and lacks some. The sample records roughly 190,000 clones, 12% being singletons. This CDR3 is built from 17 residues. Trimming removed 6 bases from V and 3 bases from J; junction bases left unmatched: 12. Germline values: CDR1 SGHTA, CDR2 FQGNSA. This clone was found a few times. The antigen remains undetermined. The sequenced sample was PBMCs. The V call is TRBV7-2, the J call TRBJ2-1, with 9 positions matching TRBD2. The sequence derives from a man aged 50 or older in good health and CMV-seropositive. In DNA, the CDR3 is TGTGCCAGCAGGCAGAAGCGGGGGGTTCGTATCTACAATGAGCAGTTCTTC. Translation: CASRQKRGVRIYNEQFF.